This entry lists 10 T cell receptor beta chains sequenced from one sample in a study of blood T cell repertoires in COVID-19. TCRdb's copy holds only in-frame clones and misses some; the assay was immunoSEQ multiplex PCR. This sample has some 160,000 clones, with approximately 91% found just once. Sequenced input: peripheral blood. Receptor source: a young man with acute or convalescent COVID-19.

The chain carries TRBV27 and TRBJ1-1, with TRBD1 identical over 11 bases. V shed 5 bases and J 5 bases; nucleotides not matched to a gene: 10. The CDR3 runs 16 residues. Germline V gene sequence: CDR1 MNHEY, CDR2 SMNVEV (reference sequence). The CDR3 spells CASSPRTGGLGTEAFF. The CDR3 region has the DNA TGTGCCAGCAGTCCGCGGACAGGGGGCCTGGGGACTGAAGCTTTCTTT.

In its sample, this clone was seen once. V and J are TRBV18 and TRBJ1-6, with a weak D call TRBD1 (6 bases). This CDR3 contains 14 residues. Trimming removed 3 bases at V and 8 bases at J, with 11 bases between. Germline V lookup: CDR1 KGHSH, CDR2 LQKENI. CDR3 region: CASSPRQADSPLHF. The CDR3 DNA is TGTGCCAGCTCACCTCGACAGGCGGATTCACCCCTCCACTTT.

CDR3 sequence reads: CASSRGQTANNSPLHF. CDR3 sequence (DNA): TGTGCCAGCAGCCGGGGACAGACTGCCAATAATTCACCCCTCCACTTT. The genes are TRBV2 and TRBJ1-6; 7 positions match TRBD1. CDR1 is SNHLY, CDR2 FYNNEI, per germline. The V gene end was trimmed by 6 bases and the J gene end by 5 bases; junction bases not matched to a gene: 10. This CDR3 is built from 16 residues.

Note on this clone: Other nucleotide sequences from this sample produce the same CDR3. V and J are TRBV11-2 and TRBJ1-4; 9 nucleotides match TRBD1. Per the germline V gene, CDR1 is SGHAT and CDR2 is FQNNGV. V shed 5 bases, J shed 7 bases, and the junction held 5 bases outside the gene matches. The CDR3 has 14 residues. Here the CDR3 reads CASSPGQGGEKLFF. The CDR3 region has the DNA TGTGCCAGCAGCCCGGGACAGGGTGGTGAAAAACTGTTTTTT.

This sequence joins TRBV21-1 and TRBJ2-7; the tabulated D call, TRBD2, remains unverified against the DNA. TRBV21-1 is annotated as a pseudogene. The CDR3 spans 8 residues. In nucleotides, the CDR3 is TGTGCTGGAGACGAGCAGTACTTC. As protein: CAGDEQYF.

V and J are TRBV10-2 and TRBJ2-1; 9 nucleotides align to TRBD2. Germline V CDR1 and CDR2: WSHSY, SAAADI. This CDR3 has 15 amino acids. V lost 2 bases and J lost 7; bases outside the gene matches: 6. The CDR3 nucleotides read TGCGCCAGCAGTGAGGGGCTAGCGGGGCTAAATGAGCAGTTCTTC. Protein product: CASSEGLAGLNEQFF.

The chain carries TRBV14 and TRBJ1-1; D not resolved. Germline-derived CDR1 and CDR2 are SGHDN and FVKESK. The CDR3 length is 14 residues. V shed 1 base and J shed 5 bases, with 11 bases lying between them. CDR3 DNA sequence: TGTGCCAGCAGCCAAGTATCTTTGAGAACTGAAGCTTTCTTT. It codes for CASSQVSLRTEAFF.

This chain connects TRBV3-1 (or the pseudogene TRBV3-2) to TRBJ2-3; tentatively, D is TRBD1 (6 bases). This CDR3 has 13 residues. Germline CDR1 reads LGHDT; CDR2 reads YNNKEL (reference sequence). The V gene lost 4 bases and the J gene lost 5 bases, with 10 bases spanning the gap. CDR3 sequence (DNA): TGTGCCAGCAGCCGGGGACACCGAGATACGCAGTATTTT. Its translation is CASSRGHRDTQYF.

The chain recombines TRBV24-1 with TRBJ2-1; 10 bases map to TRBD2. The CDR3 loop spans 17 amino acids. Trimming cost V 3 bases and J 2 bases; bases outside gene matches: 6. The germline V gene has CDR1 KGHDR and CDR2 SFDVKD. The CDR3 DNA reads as TGTGCCACCAGTGATACGAGCGGGAGGGCCCCCTACAATGAGCAGTTCTTC. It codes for CATSDTSGRAPYNEQFF.

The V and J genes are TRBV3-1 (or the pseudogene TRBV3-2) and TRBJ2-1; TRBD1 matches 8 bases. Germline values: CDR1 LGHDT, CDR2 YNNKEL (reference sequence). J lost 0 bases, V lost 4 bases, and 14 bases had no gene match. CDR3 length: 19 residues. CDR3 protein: CASSPRDRTLLSSYNEQFF. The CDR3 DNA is TGTGCCAGCAGCCCCCGGGACAGGACCCTACTGAGCTCCTACAATGAGCAGTTCTTC.